This T cell receptor (beta chain) was captured in a study of blood T cell repertoires in COVID-19. At the level of the study: Donors in the United States, Italy and Spain gave samples during acute or convalescent COVID-19.

Study processing details: The authors estimated nucleated cell counts from reference gene primer amplification. Generated by immunoSEQ multiplex PCR, the TCRdb table keeps only in-frame clones and is missing some. The D gene and trimming were derived from the DNA, and the V and J assignments and clone size from that table. The sample holds around 290,000 clones, about nine tenths seen once. The trim removed 4 bases at V and 8 bases at J, leaving 5 bases unmatched. The CDR3 has 13 amino acids. Enrollees, about 18 to 89 years old, lived in 24 US areas. Recovered Cohort 3 donors showed two negative PCRs, clearance, or symptom resolution.

The V and J genes are TRBV12-3 or TRBV12-4 and TRBJ1-2; 9 bases fit TRBD1. This TCR was recovered from a woman between 40 and 55 years old who had recovered from COVID-19. Sequences were obtained from PBMCs or T cells enriched from blood (not recorded which). The CDR3 loop is CASSSGQGRGYTF. In nucleotides, the CDR3 is TGTGCCAGCAGTTCGGGACAGGGTAGGGGCTACACCTTC.